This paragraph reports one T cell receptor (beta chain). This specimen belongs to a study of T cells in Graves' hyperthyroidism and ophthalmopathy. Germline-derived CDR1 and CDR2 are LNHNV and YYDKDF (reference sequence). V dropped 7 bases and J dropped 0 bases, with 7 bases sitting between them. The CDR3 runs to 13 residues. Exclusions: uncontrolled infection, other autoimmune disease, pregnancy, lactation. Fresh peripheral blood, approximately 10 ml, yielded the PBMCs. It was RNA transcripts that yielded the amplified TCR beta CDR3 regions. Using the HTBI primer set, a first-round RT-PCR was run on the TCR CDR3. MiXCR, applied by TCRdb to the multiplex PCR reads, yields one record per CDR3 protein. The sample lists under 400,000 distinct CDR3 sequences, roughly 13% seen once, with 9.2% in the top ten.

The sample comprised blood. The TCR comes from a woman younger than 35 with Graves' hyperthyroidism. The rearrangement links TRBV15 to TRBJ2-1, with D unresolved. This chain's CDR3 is CATTVSSYNEQFF. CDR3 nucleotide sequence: TGTGCCACCACCGTTAGCTCCTACAATGAGCAGTTCTTC. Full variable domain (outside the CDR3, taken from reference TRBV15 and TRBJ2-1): DAMVIQNPRYQVTQFGKPVTLSCSQTLNHNVMYWYQQKSSQAPKLLFHYYDKDFNNEADTPDNFQSRRPNTSFCFLDIRSPGLGDTAMYLCATTVSSYNEQFFGPGTRLTVL.